This T cell receptor beta chain was identified during a study of cytomegalovirus exposure and HLA in healthy donors. Points from the study as a whole: A further, later analysis showed that HLA-associated TCR beta chains (compared with equally common others) were more clonally expanded. The study had only CMV serostatus as immune exposure information. When the data were analyzed later, several of the most significant clusters appeared to be linked to common viral pathogens.

Use of 60 Vbeta and 13 Jbeta primers characterized the PCR. Data came from immunoSEQ multiplex PCR; TCRdb stores just in-frame clones and leaves some out. In the table there are around 120,000 clones, approximately 80% of which are singletons. This clone was recorded a few times. Its cognate antigen is unknown. The receptor's source is a human donor in good health. The material sequenced was PBMCs.

CDR3 in amino acids: CASSSRDRSYEQYF. Written as DNA, the CDR3 is TGCGCCAGCAGCTCCCGGGACAGGTCCTACGAGCAGTACTTC. This sequence joins TRBV5-1 and TRBJ2-7; 8 bases fit TRBD1. V lost 3 bases to trimming and J lost 1 base; unmatched junction nucleotides: 3. The CDR3 runs 14 residues. Germline CDR1 SGHRS, CDR2 YFSETQ.